These 13 T cell receptor beta chains share one sample of origin, sequenced in a study of naive and memory T cell subsets. Two oligonucleotides, mixed equimolar, formed the beta constant-region primer covering TRBC1 and TRBC2. Ligated cDNA was amplified by four rounds of PCR with nested alpha and beta constant-region primers and SP2. TCRdb itself ran the UMI-ligation and nested PCR reads through MiXCR, one entry per CDR3 protein. The table records 20,000 to 25,000 distinct CDR3 sequences, over 7% of them present only once. The sequenced sample consisted of central memory CD8+ T cells from blood. Receptors originate from a human donor in good health.

This clonotype was found many times. The gene calls are TRBV19 and TRBJ2-7, with D perhaps matching TRBD2 (6 bases). From germline, CDR1 is LNHDA and CDR2 SQIVND (reference sequence). The CDR3 length is 14 residues. V was pared by 3 bases and J by 4 bases, with 13 bases between. The CDR3 spells CASSMGGRRYEQYF. The CDR3 nucleotides are TGTGCCAGTAGTATGGGAGGACGTAGATACGAGCAGTACTTC.

The rearrangement joins TRBV3-1 to TRBJ1-5; unclear D gene. This CDR3 region has 15 residues. Germline CDR1 and CDR2: LGHDT and YNNKEL (reference sequence). V lost 0 bases to trimming and J lost 3 bases, with 9 bases between them. CDR3 nucleotides: TGTGCCAGCAGCCAAGATCTCCGGAACAATCAGCCCCAGCATTTT. The encoded protein is CASSQDLRNNQPQHF. Drawing the rest from reference TRBV3-1 and TRBJ1-5, the complete variable domain is DTAVSQTPKYLVTQMGNDKSIKCEQNLGHDTMYWYKQDSKKFLKIMFSYNNKELIINETVPNRFSPKSPDKAHLNLHINSLELGDSAVYFCASSQDLRNNQPQHFGDGTRLSIL.

This clonotype came up a few times. V gene TRBV14 combines with J gene TRBJ2-1; D call uncertain. V was shortened by 0 bases and J by 10 bases, with 7 bases between the two germline ends. The CDR3 sequence is 12 residues long. The germline V gene has CDR1 SGHDN and CDR2 FVKESK. CDR3 nucleotide sequence: TGTGCCAGCAGCCAAGAAACCAGCGAGCAGTTCTTC. The encoded protein is CASSQETSEQFF.

This clonotype occurred a few times. V gene TRBV4-3 combines with J gene TRBJ1-4; tentatively, D is TRBD1 (5 bases). Germline V gives CDR1 LGHNA, CDR2 YSLEER. V lost 1 base and J 7 bases, leaving 13 bases between the germline ends. The CDR3 spans 15 residues. DNA of the CDR3: TGCGCCAGCAGCCAAGGTCAGGGCGTAGGTGAAAAACTGTTTTTT. Its protein is CASSQGQGVGEKLFF.

This clonotype occurred many times. The V call is TRBV29-1, the J call TRBJ2-7; possible D gene TRBD2, 5 bases. CDR1 is SQVTM and CDR2 is ANQGSEA in the germline V gene. V was trimmed by 1 base and J by 4 bases, leaving 11 bases between them. The CDR3 length is 13 residues. The CDR3 protein is CSVEGSRGYEQYF. Here the CDR3 DNA reads TGCAGCGTTGAAGGATCCCGAGGGTACGAGCAGTACTTC.

Ten or more counts support this clonotype. The chain carries TRBV10-3 and TRBJ2-6; D perhaps matches TRBD2 (5 bases). CDR1 and CDR2 (germline): ENHRY, SYGVKD. V lost 2 bases and J lost 0, with 8 bases in between. This CDR3 region has 16 residues. Here the CDR3 DNA reads TGTGCCATCAGTGAGGGACGGGACTCTGGGGCCAACGTCCTGACTTTC. Encoded protein: CAISEGRDSGANVLTF.

This clonotype appeared many times. The chain couples TRBV4-2 to TRBJ2-7; 13 bases are a match to TRBD2. Germline assignment: CDR1 LGHNA and CDR2 YNFKEQ. V lost 8 bases and J lost 4; bases outside the gene matches: 5. This CDR3 spans 14 amino acids. The CDR3 nucleotides read TGTGCCAGCTCGGGACTAGCGGGAAAGTACGAGCAGTACTTC. Protein product: CASSGLAGKYEQYF.

The V and J genes are TRBV6-1 and TRBJ2-7, with 8 nucleotides matching TRBD2. Trimming at V came to 2 bases and at J to 4 bases, leaving 4 bases not matched to a gene. This CDR3 contains 14 residues. CDR1 is MNHNS and CDR2 is SASEGT in the germline V gene. The CDR3 DNA follows: TGTGCCAGCAGTGAATCCAGCGGGAGTTACGAGCAGTACTTC. Amino acids: CASSESSGSYEQYF.

This clonotype came up a few times. This chain joins TRBV27 and TRBJ2-7; no firm D call. The ends were cut back, 5 bases at V and 2 bases at J, with 16 bases in the middle. Germline CDR1 reads MNHEY; CDR2 reads SMNVEV (reference sequence). This CDR3 has 15 amino acids. The CDR3 protein is CASSLTQLGAYEQYF. The CDR3 DNA is TGTGCCAGCAGTCTGACACAACTTGGGGCCTACGAGCAGTACTTC.

On this clonotype itself: This clone may be a read error of a much larger clone one base away. V usage is TRBV20-1 and J usage is TRBJ2-1; possible D gene TRBD1, 6 bases. The CDR3 loop spans 15 amino acids. The germline V gene encodes CDR1 DFQATT and CDR2 SNEGSKA (reference sequence). The CDR3 DNA sequence: TGCAGTGCTAGAGACATCCGGCAGGGGTGGAATGCGCAGTTCTTC. Protein sequence: CSARDIRQGWNAQFF.

This clonotype occurred once. Possible read error: a much larger clone is one base away. The rearrangement joins TRBV5-1 to TRBJ2-7; TRBD2 agrees at 10 bases. The CDR3 is made up of 17 amino acids. Germline CDR1 SGHRS, CDR2 YFSETQ. The CDR3 region has the DNA TGCGCCAGCAGCTTGGACCGCGGGTCTAGCGGGAGTTACGAGAAGTACTTC. It specifies CASSLDRGSSGSYEKYF.

This clonotype was detected a few times. The chain links TRBV28 to TRBJ2-2; D not certain. This CDR3 comprises 14 residues. CDR1 MDHEN and CDR2 SYDVKM come from the germline V gene. The V end lost 3 bases, the J end lost 4 bases, and 9 bases lay between the germline ends. Written as DNA, the CDR3 is TGTGCCAGCAGTTTGGTAGTCGGCACCGGGGAGCTGTTTTTT. It codes for CASSLVVGTGELFF. Supplemented by reference TRBV28 and TRBJ2-2, the full variable domain reads DVKVTQSSRYLVKRTGEKVFLECVQDMDHENMFWYRQDPGLGLRLIYFSYDVKMKEKGDIPEGYSVSREKKERFSLILESASTNQTSMYLCASSLVVGTGELFFGEGSRLTVL.

The V call is TRBV6-5, the J call TRBJ2-3; 7 nucleotides agree with TRBD2. V gave up 6 bases and J gave up 4 bases; unmatched junction bases: 10. Germline CDR1 reads MNHEY; CDR2 reads SVGAGI. The CDR3 is 15 amino acids. DNA for the CDR3: TGTGCCAGCAGACGAGCGGGACTCGTCCCAGATACGCAGTATTTT. Translated: CASRRAGLVPDTQYF.